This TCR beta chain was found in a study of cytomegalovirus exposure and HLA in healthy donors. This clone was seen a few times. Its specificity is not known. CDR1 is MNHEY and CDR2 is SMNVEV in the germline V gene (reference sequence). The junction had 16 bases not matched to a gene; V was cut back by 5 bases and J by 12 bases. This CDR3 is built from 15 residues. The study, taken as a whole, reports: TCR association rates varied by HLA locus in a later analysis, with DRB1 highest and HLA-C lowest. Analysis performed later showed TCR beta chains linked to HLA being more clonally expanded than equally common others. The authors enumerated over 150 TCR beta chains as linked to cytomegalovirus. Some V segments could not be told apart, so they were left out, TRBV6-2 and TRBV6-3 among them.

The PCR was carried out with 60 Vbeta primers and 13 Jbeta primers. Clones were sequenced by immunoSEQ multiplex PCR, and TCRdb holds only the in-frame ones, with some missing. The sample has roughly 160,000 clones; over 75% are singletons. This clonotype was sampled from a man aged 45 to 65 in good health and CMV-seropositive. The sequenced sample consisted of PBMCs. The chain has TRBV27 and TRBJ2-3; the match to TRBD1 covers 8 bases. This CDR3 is CASSPGSWTGSFQYF. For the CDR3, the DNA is TGTGCCAGCAGTCCGGGCTCTTGGACAGGGTCATTTCAGTATTTT.